The 17 T cell receptor beta chains below come from one sample, sequenced in a study of cytomegalovirus exposure and HLA in healthy donors (dated by TCRdb to 2016 to 2017). Receptor amplification or capture employed the immunoSEQ multiplex PCR assay. A mixture of 60 forward primers for TCR Vbeta segments and 13 reverse primers for TCR Jbeta segments was used in the multiplex PCR. In TCRdb, the immuneACCESS table is reduced to in-frame sequences with V and J assigned. These tables do not hold every clone; where another copy was compared, an unresolved V gene accounts for under half, and the others remain unexplained. Present in this sample are about 120,000 clones, about 80% of which were seen just once. The ten largest account for approximately 30% of the sample. Specimen: PBMCs. These receptor sequences come from a man in his sixties in good health and CMV-seropositive.

The chain joins TRBV11-2 to TRBJ1-5; TRBD1 is a possible D gene (5 bases). Germline-derived CDR1 and CDR2 are SGHAT and FQNNGV. Between the trimmed V and J ends, which lost 1 base and 0 bases, there was a span of 10 bases. CDR3 size: 16 residues. For the CDR3, the DNA is TGTGCCAGCAGCTTAGTTACAGGTTATAGCAATCAGCCCCAGCATTTT. It translates to CASSLVTGYSNQPQHF.

J is TRBJ1-4 and V is TRBV2; possibly TRBD1 for D (6 bases). This CDR3 has 15 amino acids. With 4 bases removed from V and 0 bases from J, the gap between germline ends came to 9 bases. Germline loops: CDR1 SNHLY, CDR2 FYNNEI. CDR3 DNA sequence: TGTGCCAGCAGTGGAACAGGGTCAACTAATGAAAAACTGTTTTTT. Translating gives CASSGTGSTNEKLFF.

This CDR3 is CASSGGPGSETQYF. DNA of the CDR3: TGTGCCAGCAGTGGGGGGCCAGGGAGTGAGACCCAGTACTTC. The V and J genes are TRBV2 and TRBJ2-5, with D possibly being TRBD1 (6 bases). The V end was cut by 4 bases, the J end by 5 bases, with 14 bases between. The germline V gene has CDR1 SNHLY and CDR2 FYNNEI. The CDR3 extends over 14 amino acids.

This clone was found once. The rearrangement links TRBV13 to TRBJ1-1; 10 bases align to TRBD1. Germline CDR1 PRHDT, CDR2 FYEKMQ (reference sequence). The J segment lost 0 bases and the V segment lost 5 bases, leaving 12 bases of the junction unmatched. CDR3 length equals 18 residues. CDR3 bases: TGTGCCAGCAGCGACGACAGGGGGCCCCAATCGATGAACACTGAAGCTTTCTTT. Protein product: CASSDDRGPQSMNTEAFF.

CDR3 sequence (DNA): TGTGCCAGCAGCAACAGACAGAGGCTCTCCTACGAGCAGTACTTC. Amino acid sequence: CASSNRQRLSYEQYF. J is TRBJ2-7 and V is TRBV7-8, with D perhaps TRBD1 (5 bases). The germline V gene has CDR1 SGHVS and CDR2 FQNEAQ. This CDR3 contains 15 residues. V was cut by 5 bases and J by 0 bases, with 14 bases left in between.

The gene calls are TRBV7-8 and TRBJ2-7; 11 bases fit TRBD2. The CDR3 has 14 amino acids. V lost 6 bases to trimming and J lost 6 bases; unmatched junction nucleotides: 7. Germline lookup yields CDR1 SGHVS and CDR2 FQNEAQ. The CDR3 here is CASRGGTSGVEQYF. Written as DNA, the CDR3 is TGTGCCAGCAGGGGAGGGACTAGCGGAGTCGAGCAGTACTTC.

The sample holds one count of this clone. This chain uses TRBV30 with TRBJ1-4; 8 nucleotides agree with TRBD1. This CDR3 is 16 amino acids long. J gave up 13 bases and V 2 bases, and 18 bases lay outside the gene matches. The germline V gene encodes CDR1 GTSNPN and CDR2 SVGIG (reference sequence). CDR3 DNA: TGTGCCTGGAGTCCGCCCCGGACTCCACCCGACAGGGGACTGTTTTTT. Protein: CAWSPPRTPPDRGLFF.

The chain uses TRBV7-9 and TRBJ2-7, with 8 bases that match TRBD2. CDR1 SEHNR and CDR2 FQNEAQ come from the germline V gene (reference sequence). CDR3 length equals 14 residues. Unmatched junction bases numbered 5, after V lost 5 bases and J lost 2 bases. The CDR3 bases are TGTGCCAGCAGCCTTAGCGGGGACACCTACGAGCAGTACTTC. It codes for CASSLSGDTYEQYF.

V and J are TRBV10-3 and TRBJ1-5; 9 nucleotides align to TRBD1. J was trimmed by 6 bases and V by 3 bases; bases with no gene match: 3. The CDR3 is 14 amino acids. Germline V gene sequence: CDR1 ENHRY, CDR2 SYGVKD. As DNA, the CDR3 is TGTGCCATCAGTGAACAGGGGGCGCCTCAGCCCCAGCATTTT. It yields the protein CAISEQGAPQPQHF.

The chain combines TRBV7-9 with TRBJ1-4; possibly TRBD1 for D (6 bases). The CDR3 is 17 amino acids. Trimming left V 5 bases short and J 0 bases short, with 16 bases between. Germline V gene sequence: CDR1 SEHNR, CDR2 FQNEAQ (reference sequence). DNA for the CDR3: TGTGCCAGCAGCCAATGGTCTGGGGGCGCAACTAATGAAAAACTGTTTTTT. This codes for CASSQWSGGATNEKLFF.

V and J are TRBV7-8 and TRBJ2-2; TRBD2 matches at 10 bases. This CDR3 is built from 16 residues. J gave up 8 bases and V 2 bases, and 8 bases lay outside the gene matches. The V gene's germline CDR1 is SGHVS and CDR2 FQNEAQ. The CDR3 region has the DNA TGTGCCAGCAGCTTAAGAGGGGGACTAGCGACTGGGGAGCTGTTTTTT. Amino acids: CASSLRGGLATGELFF.

The V gene is TRBV2, the J gene TRBJ2-3, with D possibly being TRBD2 (5 bases). The CDR3 spans 14 residues. The germline V gene encodes CDR1 SNHLY and CDR2 FYNNEI. V was clipped by 5 bases and J by 2 bases, with 11 bases between them. CDR3 in amino acids: CASSRSGLTDTQYF. DNA of the CDR3: TGTGCCAGCAGTCGAAGCGGACTCACAGATACGCAGTATTTT.

The chain employs TRBV6-5 and TRBJ1-5, with 9 positions matching TRBD1. CDR1 is MNHEY and CDR2 is SVGAGI in the germline V gene. This CDR3 contains 14 residues. J lost 7 bases, V lost 6 bases, and 7 bases had no gene match. The CDR3 is CASRSTGGRQPQHF. In nucleotides, the CDR3 is TGTGCCAGCAGGTCGACAGGGGGAAGGCAGCCCCAGCATTTT.

Here the CDR3 reads CASSSSPPREDYGYTF. Here the CDR3 DNA reads TGTGCCAGCAGTTCCTCCCCCCCCAGGGAGGACTATGGCTACACCTTC. V and J are TRBV25-1 and TRBJ1-2; TRBD1 might be the D (5 bases). The CDR3 is made up of 16 amino acids. Trimming took 5 bases from V and 3 from J, leaving 19 bases between them. Germline CDR1 reads MGHDK; CDR2 reads SYGVNS.

Details on this clone: Its ends do not fully match the called genes, so a read error is possible. This sample includes further DNA sequences coding for the same CDR3. V is TRBV10-2 and J is TRBJ1-5; TRBD1 agrees at 8 bases. CDR3 size: 15 residues. Germline loops: CDR1 WSHSY, CDR2 SAAADI. The CDR3 DNA is TGCGCCAGCAGAGAGACAGGGGACGGCAATCAGCCCCAGCATTTC. Protein sequence: CASRETGDGNQPQHF.

The CDR3: CASSSGPGGETEAFF. The CDR3 nucleotides are TGTGCCAGCAGCTCGGGACCGGGGGGGGAGACTGAAGCTTTCTTT. This sequence joins TRBV13 and TRBJ1-1, with D tentatively TRBD1 (5 bases). The germline gives CDR1 PRHDT, CDR2 FYEKMQ (reference sequence). V lost 4 bases and J 5 bases, leaving 17 bases between the germline ends. The CDR3 contains 15 residues.

This sequence joins TRBV6-1 and TRBJ2-2; weak D call: TRBD2 (5 bases). V was shortened by 8 bases and J by 2 bases, with 12 bases between the two germline ends. The germline V gene has CDR1 MNHNS and CDR2 SASEGT. CDR3 size: 14 residues. For the CDR3, the DNA is TGTGCCAGCGGAGGATCTTTAAACACCGGGGAGCTGTTTTTT. The encoded protein is CASGGSLNTGELFF.